This record covers a single TCR beta chain. Its matching antigen is unknown. The same CDR3 arises from other DNA sequences in this sample as well. The CDR3 totals 14 residues. Germline V gives CDR1 SGHRS, CDR2 YFSETQ. The V gene end was trimmed by 4 bases and the J gene end by 1 base; junction bases not matched to a gene: 2. The record originates from a study of cytomegalovirus exposure and HLA in healthy donors. Study-wide findings and caveats: The sole available immune exposure information was CMV serostatus. Segments of the TCR beta V type were, in most cases, productive about 87% or about 30% of the time in an earlier analysis. Differences between HLA loci emerged in a later analysis of TCR association rates, with DRB1 most and HLA-C fewest. The presence/absence work took it that sequencing depth was about the same across donors.

PCR involved 60 Vbeta and 13 Jbeta primers. The protocol was immunoSEQ multiplex PCR, while the TCRdb copy is restricted to in-frame clones and leaves out a portion. The sample shows about 110,000 clones, 80% to 85% of them seen only once. Material for sequencing was PBMCs. The J gene is TRBJ1-2, the V gene TRBV5-1, with 9 positions matching TRBD1. This sequence was found in a woman in her twenties or thirties in good health and CMV-seronegative. The CDR3 sequence is CASSPDRGNYGYTF. The CDR3 DNA is TGCGCCAGCAGCCCGGACAGGGGTAACTATGGCTACACCTTC.